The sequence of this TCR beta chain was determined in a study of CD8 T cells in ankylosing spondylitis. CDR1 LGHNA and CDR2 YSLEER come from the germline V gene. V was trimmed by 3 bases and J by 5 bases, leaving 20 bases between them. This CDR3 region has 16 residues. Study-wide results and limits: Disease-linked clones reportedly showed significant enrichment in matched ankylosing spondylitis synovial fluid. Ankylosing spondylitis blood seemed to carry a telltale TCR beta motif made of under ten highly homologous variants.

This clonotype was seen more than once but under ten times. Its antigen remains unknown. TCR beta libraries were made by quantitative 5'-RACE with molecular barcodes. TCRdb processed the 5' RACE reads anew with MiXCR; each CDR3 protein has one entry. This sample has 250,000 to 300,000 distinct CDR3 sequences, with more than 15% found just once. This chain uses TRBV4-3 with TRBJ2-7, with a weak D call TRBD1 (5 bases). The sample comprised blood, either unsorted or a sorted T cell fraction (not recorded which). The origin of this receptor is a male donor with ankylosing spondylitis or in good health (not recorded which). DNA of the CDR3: TGCGCCAGCAGCCAGAAGATGCACCCAGGGAACAACGAGCAGTACTTC. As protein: CASSQKMHPGNNEQYF.